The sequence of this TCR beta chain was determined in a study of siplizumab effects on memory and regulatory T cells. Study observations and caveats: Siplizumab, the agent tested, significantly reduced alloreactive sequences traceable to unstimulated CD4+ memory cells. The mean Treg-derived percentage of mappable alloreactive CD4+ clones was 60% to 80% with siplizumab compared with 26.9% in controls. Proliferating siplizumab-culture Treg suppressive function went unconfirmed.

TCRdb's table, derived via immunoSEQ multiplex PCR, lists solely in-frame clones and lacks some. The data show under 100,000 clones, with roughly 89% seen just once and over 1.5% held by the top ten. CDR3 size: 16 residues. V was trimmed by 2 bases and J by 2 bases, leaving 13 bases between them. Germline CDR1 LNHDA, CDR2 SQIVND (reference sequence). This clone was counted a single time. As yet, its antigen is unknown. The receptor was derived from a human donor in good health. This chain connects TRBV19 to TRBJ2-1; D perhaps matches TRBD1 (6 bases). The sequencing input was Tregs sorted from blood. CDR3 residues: CASSIKLGAAYNEQFF. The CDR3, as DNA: TGTGCCAGTAGTATAAAGCTGGGGGCGGCCTACAATGAGCAGTTCTTC.